The rows below give T cell receptor beta chains drawn from one sample of a study of blood T cell repertoires in COVID-19. Produced via immunoSEQ multiplex PCR; TCRdb's table is partial and in-frame only. The table shows about 160,000 clones, with over 75% occurring only once. Source material: peripheral blood. The receptors stem from a young man with COVID-19, enrolled during active disease. Both conserved end residues are trimmed from each CDR3.

ATSDLEGDTGELF	TRBV24-1	TRBJ2-2
ASSQENRDTYEQY	TRBV4-3	TRBJ2-7
ASSLRDKSGGYT	TRBV18	TRBJ1-2
SGLIAGGEGTDTQY	TRBV29-1	TRBJ2-3
ASSLSRGNYEQY	TRBV5-8	TRBJ2-7
ASSLVAGQGAWGYT	TRBV7-9	TRBJ1-2
ASSSTGFSGNTIY	TRBV11-2	TRBJ1-3
ASSFQPTGWNEAF	TRBV27	TRBJ1-1
ASSLGRAANWGAYNEQF	TRBV27	TRBJ2-1
ASSPRLVTNEQF	TRBV19	TRBJ2-1